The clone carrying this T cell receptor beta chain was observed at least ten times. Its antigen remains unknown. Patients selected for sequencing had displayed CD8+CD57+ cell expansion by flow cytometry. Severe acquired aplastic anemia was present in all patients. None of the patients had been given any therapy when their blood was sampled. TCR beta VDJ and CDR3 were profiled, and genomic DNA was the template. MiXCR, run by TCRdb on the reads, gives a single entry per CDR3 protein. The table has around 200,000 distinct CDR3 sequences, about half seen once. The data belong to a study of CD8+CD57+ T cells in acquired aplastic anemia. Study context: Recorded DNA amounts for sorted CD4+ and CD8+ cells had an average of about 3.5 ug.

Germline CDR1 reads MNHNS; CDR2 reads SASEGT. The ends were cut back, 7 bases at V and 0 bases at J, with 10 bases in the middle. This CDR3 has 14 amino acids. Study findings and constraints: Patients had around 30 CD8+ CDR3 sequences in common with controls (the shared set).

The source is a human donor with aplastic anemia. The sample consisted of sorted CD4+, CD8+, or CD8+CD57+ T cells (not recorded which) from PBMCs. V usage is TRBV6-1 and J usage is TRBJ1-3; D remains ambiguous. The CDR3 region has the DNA TGTGCCAGCACAAGAGACAACTCTGGAAACACCATATATTTT. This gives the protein CASTRDNSGNTIYF.